This T cell receptor (beta chain) was sequenced for a study of human T cells and chemical hapten exposure. Notes on the study in general: With alopecia, donors may have immune responses unlike healthy people's. Sensitization with DPC brought no change to TCRs above 1 in 1000 in frequency.

The time point is: patch test 1, 2 weeks after DPC sensitization. Treatment: therapeutic diphenylcyclopropenone sensitization with weekly scalp DPC. Each donor was an alopecia patient between 18 and 70 years of age who qualified for DPC. Remarks on this clonotype: Its antigen is not known.

CDR1 and CDR2 (germline): SQVTM, ANQGSEA. Trimming shortened V by 7 bases and J by 5 bases, and 17 bases separated the two germline ends. The CDR3 loop spans 13 amino acids. Each cDNA molecule in the library carried unique molecular identifiers. TCRdb re-analysed the RACE reads in MiXCR, keeping a single row per CDR3 protein. The data hold around 120,000 distinct CDR3 sequences, with about 13% observed a single time. The sequences come from whole blood, collected in connection with sensitization to the hapten diphenylcyclopropenone (DPC). This receptor was obtained from a man aged 18 to 35 with alopecia areata. Some clones in this sample may be carry-over from other donors' samples. The chain employs TRBV29-1 and TRBJ1-2, with a possible D match to TRBD1 (6 bases). CDR3 in DNA: TGCAGCGCCAGGAGGGACATTTCTTATGGCTACACCTTC. This sequence encodes CSARRDISYGYTF.